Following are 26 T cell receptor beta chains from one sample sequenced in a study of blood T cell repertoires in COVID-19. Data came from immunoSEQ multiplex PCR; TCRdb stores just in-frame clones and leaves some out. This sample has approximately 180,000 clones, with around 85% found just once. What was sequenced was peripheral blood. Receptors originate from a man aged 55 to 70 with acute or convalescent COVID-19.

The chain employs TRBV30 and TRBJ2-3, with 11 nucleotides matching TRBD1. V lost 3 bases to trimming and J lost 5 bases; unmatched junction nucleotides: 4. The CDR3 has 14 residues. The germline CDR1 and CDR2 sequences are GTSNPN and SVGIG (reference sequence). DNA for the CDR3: TGTGCCTGGAGCTGGACAGGGGGCGGAGATACGCAGTATTTT. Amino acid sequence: CAWSWTGGGDTQYF.

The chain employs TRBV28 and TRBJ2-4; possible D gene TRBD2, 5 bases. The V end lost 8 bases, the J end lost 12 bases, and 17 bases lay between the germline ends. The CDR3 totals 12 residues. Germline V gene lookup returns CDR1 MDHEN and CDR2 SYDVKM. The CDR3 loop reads CASAPLGKNQYF. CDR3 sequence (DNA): TGTGCCAGCGCCCCCCTCGGGAAGAATCAGTACTTC.

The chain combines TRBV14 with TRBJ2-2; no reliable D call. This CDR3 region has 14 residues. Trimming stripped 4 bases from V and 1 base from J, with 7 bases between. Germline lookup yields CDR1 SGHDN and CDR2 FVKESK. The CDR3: CASSPSWNTGELFF. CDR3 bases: TGTGCCAGCAGCCCTTCGTGGAACACCGGGGAGCTGTTTTTT.

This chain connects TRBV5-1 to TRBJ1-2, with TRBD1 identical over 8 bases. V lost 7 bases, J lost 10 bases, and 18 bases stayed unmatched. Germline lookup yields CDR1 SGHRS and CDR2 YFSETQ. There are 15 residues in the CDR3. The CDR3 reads CASWADRELLLDYTF. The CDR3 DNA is TGCGCCAGCTGGGCGGACAGGGAGCTTTTGTTGGACTACACCTTC.

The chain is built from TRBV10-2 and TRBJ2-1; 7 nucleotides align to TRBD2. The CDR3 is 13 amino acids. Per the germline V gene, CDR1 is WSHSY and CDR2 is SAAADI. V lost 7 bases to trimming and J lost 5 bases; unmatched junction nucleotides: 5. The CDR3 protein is CASTRTRNNEQFF. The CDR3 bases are TGCGCCAGCACTCGGACTAGAAACAATGAGCAGTTCTTC.

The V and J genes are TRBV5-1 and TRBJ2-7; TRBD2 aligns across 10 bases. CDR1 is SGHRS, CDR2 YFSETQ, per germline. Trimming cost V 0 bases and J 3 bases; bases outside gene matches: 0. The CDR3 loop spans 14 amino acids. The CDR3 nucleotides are TGCGCCAGCAGCTTGGGGACTAGCGGCTACGAGCAGTACTTC. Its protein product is CASSLGTSGYEQYF.

The CDR3 DNA follows: TGTGCCAGCAGCCAAGATGACAGGGGCGGATATAATTCACCCCTCCACTTT. As protein: CASSQDDRGGYNSPLHF. V usage is TRBV3-1 (or the pseudogene TRBV3-2) and J usage is TRBJ1-6; 8 bases fit TRBD1. Germline trimming cut 0 bases from V and 4 bases from J; bases unmatched to any gene: 5. Germline CDR1 LGHDT, CDR2 YNNKEL (reference sequence). The CDR3 sequence is 17 residues long.

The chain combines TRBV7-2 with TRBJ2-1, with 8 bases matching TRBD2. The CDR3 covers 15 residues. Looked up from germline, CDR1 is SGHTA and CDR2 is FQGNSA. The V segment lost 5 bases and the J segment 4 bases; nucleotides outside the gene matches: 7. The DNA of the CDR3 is TGTGCCAGCAGCCCCAGGGTAGCGGGATACAATGAGCAGTTCTTC. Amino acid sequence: CASSPRVAGYNEQFF.

The CDR3 protein is CASSPSGQLWEQYF. For the CDR3, the DNA is TGTGCCAGCAGCCCTAGCGGGCAGCTTTGGGAGCAGTACTTC. The chain couples TRBV25-1 to TRBJ2-7, with 8 positions matching TRBD2. J lost 7 bases, V lost 6 bases, and 11 bases had no gene match. Germline V gene sequence: CDR1 MGHDK, CDR2 SYGVNS. CDR3 length: 14 residues.

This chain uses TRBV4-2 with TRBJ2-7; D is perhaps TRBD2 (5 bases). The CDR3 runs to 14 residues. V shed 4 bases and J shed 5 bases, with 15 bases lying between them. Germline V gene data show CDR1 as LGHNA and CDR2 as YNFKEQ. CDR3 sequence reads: CASSPPTRSDEQYF. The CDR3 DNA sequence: TGTGCCAGCAGCCCCCCAACTAGGAGCGACGAGCAGTACTTC.

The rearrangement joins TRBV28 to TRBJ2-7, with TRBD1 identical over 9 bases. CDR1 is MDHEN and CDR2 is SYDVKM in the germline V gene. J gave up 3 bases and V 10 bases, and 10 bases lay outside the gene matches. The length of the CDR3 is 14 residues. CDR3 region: CANSPGTGIYEQYF. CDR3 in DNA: TGTGCCAACTCGCCAGGGACAGGGATCTACGAGCAGTACTTC.

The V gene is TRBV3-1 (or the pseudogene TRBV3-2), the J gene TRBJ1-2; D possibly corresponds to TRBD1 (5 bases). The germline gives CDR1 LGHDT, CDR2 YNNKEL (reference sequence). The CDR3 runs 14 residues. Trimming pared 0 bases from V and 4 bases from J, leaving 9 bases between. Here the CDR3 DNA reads TGTGCCAGCAGCCAAGATCGAAGGGGCTATGGCTACACCTTC. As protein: CASSQDRRGYGYTF.

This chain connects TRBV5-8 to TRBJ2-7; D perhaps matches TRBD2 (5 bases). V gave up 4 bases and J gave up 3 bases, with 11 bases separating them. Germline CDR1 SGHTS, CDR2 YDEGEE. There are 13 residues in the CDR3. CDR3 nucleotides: TGTGCCAGCAGCCTCACCGGGAACTACGAGCAGTACTTC. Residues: CASSLTGNYEQYF.

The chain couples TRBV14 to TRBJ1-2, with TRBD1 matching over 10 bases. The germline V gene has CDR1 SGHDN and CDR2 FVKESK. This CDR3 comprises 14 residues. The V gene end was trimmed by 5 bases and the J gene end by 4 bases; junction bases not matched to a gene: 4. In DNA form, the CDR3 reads TGTGCCAGCAGCGAATGGACAGGGGGCTATGGCTACACCTTC. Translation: CASSEWTGGYGYTF.

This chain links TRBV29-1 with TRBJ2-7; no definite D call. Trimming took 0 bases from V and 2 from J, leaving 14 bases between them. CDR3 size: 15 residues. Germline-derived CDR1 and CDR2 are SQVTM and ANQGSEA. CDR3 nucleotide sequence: TGCAGCGTTGAAGAGAGCGCTACTGTCCCCTACGAGCAGTACTTC. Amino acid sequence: CSVEESATVPYEQYF.

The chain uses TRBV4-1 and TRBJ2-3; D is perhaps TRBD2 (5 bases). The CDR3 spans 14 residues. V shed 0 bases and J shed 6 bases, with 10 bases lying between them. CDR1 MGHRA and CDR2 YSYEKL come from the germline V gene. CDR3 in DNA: TGCGCCAGCAGCCAAGATTCCCCGGGGGATACGCAGTATTTT. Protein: CASSQDSPGDTQYF.

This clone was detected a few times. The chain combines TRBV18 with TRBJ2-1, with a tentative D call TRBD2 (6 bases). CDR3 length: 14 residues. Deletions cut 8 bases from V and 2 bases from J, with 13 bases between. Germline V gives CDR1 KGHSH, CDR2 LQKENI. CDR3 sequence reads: CASTPGRTYNEQFF. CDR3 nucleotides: TGTGCCAGCACCCCGGGGAGGACCTACAATGAGCAGTTCTTC.

CDR3 protein: CASSQPGLALTGELFF. The DNA for the CDR3 is TGTGCCAGCAGCCAACCAGGGCTAGCGCTCACCGGGGAGCTGTTTTTT. The V call is TRBV3-1 (or the pseudogene TRBV3-2), the J call TRBJ2-2; D is possibly TRBD2 (6 bases). From germline, CDR1 is LGHDT and CDR2 YNNKEL (reference sequence). The CDR3 has 16 residues. Trimming stripped 2 bases from V and 4 bases from J, with 14 bases between.

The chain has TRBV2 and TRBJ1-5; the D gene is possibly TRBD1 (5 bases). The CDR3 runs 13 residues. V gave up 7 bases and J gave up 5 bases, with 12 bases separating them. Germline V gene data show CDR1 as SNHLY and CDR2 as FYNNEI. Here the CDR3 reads CASTLTVDQPQHF. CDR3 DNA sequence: TGTGCCAGCACCTTGACAGTCGATCAGCCCCAGCATTTT.

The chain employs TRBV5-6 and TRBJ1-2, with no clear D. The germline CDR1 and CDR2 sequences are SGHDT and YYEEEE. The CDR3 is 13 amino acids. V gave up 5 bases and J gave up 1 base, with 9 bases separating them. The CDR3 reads CASSLGSNYGYTF. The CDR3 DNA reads TGTGCCAGCAGTCTAGGAAGTAACTATGGCTACACCTTC. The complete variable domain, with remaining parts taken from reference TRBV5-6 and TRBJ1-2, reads DAGVTQSPTHLIKTRGQQVTLRCSPKSGHDTVSWYQQALGQGPQFIFQYYEEEERQRGNFPDRFSGHQFPNYSSELNVNALLLGDSALYLCASSLGSNYGYTFGSGTRLTVV.

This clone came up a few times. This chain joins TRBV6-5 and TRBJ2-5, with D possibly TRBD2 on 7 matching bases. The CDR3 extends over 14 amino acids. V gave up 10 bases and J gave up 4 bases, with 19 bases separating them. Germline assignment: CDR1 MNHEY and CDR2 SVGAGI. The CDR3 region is CAISWGGRLETQYF. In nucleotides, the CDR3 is TGTGCCATAAGTTGGGGGGGGCGGTTAGAGACCCAGTACTTC.

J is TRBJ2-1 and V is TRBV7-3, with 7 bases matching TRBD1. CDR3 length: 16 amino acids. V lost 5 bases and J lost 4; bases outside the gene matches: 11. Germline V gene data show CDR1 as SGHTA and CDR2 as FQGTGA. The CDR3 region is CASSHSRDSLYNEQFF. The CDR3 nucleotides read TGTGCCAGCAGCCATTCCCGGGACAGCCTTTACAATGAGCAGTTCTTC.

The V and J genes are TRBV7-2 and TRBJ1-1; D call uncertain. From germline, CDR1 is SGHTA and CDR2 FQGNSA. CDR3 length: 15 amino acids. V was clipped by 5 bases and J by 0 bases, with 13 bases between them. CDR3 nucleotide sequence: TGTGCCAGCAGCGTATCCGGGTACATGAACACTGAAGCTTTCTTT. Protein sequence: CASSVSGYMNTEAFF.

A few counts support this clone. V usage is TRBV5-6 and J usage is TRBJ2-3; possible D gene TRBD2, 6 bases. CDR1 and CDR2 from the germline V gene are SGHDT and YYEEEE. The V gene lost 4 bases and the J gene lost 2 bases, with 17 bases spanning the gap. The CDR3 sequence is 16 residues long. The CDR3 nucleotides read TGTGCCAGCAGCCCTTTCGGGGGAACCCTCACAGATACGCAGTATTTT. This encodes CASSPFGGTLTDTQYF.

The CDR3 bases are TGTGCCAGCAACAGGGGGTTCGGCTACACCTTC. Its protein is CASNRGFGYTF. The rearrangement uses TRBV9 and TRBJ1-2, with TRBD1 matching 8 bases. The germline V gene encodes CDR1 SGDLS and CDR2 YYNGEE. V lost 6 bases to trimming and J lost 8 bases; unmatched junction nucleotides: 3. The CDR3 totals 11 residues. The full variable domain, its missing parts supplied by reference TRBV9 and TRBJ1-2, is DSGVTQTPKHLITATGQRVTLRCSPRSGDLSVYWYQQSLDQGLQFLIQYYNGEERAKGNILERFSAQQFPDLHSELNLSSLELGDSALYFCASNRGFGYTFGSGTRLTVV.

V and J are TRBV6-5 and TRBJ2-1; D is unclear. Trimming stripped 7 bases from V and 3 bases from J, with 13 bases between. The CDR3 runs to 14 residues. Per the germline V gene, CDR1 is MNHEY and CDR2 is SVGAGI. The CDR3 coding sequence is TGTGCCAGCAATAAAGGTACTAACTACAATGAGCAGTTCTTC. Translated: CASNKGTNYNEQFF.